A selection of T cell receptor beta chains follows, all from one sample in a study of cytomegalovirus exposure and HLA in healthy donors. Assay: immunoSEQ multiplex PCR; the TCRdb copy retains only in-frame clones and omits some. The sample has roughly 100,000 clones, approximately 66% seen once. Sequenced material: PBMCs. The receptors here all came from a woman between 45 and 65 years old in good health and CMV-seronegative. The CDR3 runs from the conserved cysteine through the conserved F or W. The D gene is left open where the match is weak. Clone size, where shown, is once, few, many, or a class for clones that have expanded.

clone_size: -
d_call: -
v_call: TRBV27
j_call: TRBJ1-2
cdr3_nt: TGTGCCAGCAGTTTATTAGGCTCCGGGACTCCCTATGGCTACACCTTC
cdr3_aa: CASSLLGSGTPYGYTF

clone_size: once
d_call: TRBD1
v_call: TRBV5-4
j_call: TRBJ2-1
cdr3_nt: TGTGCCAGCAACATAAAGGGGGCCCAGGGTGAGCAGTTCTTC
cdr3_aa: CASNIKGAQGEQFF

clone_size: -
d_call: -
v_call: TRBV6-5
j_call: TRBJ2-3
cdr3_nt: TGTGCCAGCAGCCCAAACACAGATACGCAGTATTTT
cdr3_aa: CASSPNTDTQYF

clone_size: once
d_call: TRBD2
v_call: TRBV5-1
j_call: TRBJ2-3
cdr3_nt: TGCGCCAGCAGCTTGGTTTTCCAGACAAGTGCCGGGACTAGCGGTAGCACAGATACGCAGTATTTT
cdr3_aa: CASSLVFQTSAGTSGSTDTQYF

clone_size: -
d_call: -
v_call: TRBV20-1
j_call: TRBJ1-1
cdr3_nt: TGCAGTGCTCTCGTGAACACTGAAGCTTTCTTT
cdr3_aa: CSALVNTEAFF

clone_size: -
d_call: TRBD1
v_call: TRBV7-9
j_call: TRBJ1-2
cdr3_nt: TGTGCCAGCAGCAGAGGACAGGAGACCTATGGCTACACCTTC
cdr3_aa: CASSRGQETYGYTF

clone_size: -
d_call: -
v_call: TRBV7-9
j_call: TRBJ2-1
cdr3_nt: TGTGCCAGCAGCTTCAGCGGTTACAATGAGCAGTTCTTC
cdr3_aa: CASSFSGYNEQFF

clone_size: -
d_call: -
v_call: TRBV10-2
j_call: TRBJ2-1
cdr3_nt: TGCGCCAGCAGTGAGAGATCGGGTCTAGCGTATGGGAGAGTGTTCTTC
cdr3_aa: CASSERSGLAYGRVFF

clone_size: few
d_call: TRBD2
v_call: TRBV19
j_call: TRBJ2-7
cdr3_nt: TGTGCCAGTAGTAGGACTAGCGGATCCTACGAGCAGTACTTC
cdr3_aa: CASSRTSGSYEQYF

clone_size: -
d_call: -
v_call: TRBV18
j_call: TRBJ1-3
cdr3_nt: TGTGCCAGCTCACCCCAGCGAAGTTTACAACACTCTGGAAACACCATATATTTT
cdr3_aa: CASSPQRSLQHSGNTIYF

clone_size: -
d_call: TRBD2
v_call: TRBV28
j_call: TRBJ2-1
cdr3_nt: TGTGCCAGCAGACTGGGGACTAGAAAGTACAATGAGCAGTTCTTC
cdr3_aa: CASRLGTRKYNEQFF

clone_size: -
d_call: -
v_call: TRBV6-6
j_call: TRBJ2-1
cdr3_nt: TGTGCCAGCAGTTACTATGACAGATCCTACAATGAGCAGTTCTTC
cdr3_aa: CASSYYDRSYNEQFF

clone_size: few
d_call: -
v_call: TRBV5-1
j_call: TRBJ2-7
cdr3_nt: TGCGCCAGCAGCTCCTTCCCAGGGGACTCCTACGAGCAGTACTTC
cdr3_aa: CASSSFPGDSYEQYF

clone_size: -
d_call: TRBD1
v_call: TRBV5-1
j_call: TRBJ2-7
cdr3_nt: TGCGCCAGCAGCTTGGCTCTAGGACAGGGGATCTACTACGAGCAGTACTTC
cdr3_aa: CASSLALGQGIYYEQYF

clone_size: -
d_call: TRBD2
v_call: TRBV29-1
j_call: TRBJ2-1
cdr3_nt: TGCAGCGTTGCTGCGACTAGCGGGAAGCGGGAGCAGTTCTTC
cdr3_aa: CSVAATSGKREQFF

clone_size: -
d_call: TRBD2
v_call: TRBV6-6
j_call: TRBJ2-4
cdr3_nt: TGTGCCAGCAGACTGCTACCGGGACTAGAAACAAACATTCAGTACTTC
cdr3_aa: CASRLLPGLETNIQYF

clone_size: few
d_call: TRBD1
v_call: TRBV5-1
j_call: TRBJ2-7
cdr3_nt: TGCGCCAGCAGCCCGACAGGGTATAGCTCCGAGCAGTACTTC
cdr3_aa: CASSPTGYSSEQYF

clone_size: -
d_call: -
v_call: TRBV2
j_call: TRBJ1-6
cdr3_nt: TGTGCCAGCAGTGATGGGTTTTCGAGGAATTCACCCCTCCACTTT
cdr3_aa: CASSDGFSRNSPLHF

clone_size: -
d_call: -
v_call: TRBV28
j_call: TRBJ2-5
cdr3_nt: TGTGCCAGCAGTTTGGAGGGCCCGGCGACCCAGTACTTC
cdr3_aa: CASSLEGPATQYF

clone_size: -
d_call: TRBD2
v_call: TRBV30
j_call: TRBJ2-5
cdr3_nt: TGTGCCTGGAGTACCCAGTGGGGGGGAAGAGAGACCCAGTACTTC
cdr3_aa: CAWSTQWGGRETQYF

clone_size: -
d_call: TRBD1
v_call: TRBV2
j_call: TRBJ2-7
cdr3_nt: TGTGCCAGCAGTGGGACAGGGGGCGACGAGCAGTACTTC
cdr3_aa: CASSGTGGDEQYF

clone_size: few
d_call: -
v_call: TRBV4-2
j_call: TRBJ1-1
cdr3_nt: TGTGCCAGCAGCCAAGATCGAGGAGAGAAGAACACTGAAGCTTTCTTT
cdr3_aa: CASSQDRGEKNTEAFF

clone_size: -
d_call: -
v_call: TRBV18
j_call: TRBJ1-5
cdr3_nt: TGTGCCAGCTCAACGCTTGGACAAATGGGCAATCAGCCCCAGCATTTT
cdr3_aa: CASSTLGQMGNQPQHF

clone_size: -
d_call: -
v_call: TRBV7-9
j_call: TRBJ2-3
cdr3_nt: TGTGCCAGCAGCTTAGGGGCCAGTATCTTCACAGATACGCAGTATTTT
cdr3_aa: CASSLGASIFTDTQYF

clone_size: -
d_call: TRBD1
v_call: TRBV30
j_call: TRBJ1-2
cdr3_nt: TGTGCCTGGACGACGGGACAGGCTCTTAGCCTCTTC
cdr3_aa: CAWTTGQALSLF

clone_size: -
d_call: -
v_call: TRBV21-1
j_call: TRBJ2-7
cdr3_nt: TGTGCCAGCACGGACCGACAGGGGAAGGGCGAGCAGTACTTC
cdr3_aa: CASTDRQGKGEQYF

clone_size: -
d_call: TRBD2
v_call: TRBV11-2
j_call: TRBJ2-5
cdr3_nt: TGTGCCAGCAGAAATCCCCTAGCGGGGATTCAAGAGACCCAGTACTTC
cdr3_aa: CASRNPLAGIQETQYF

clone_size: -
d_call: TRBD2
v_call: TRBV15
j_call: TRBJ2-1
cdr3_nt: TGTGCCACCAGCAGAGATCTAACTAGCGGTAATGAGCAGTTCTTC
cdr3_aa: CATSRDLTSGNEQFF

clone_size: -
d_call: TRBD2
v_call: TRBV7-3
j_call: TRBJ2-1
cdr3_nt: TGTGCCAGCAGCCCTGGGACTAGCGGAGACAATGAGCAGTTCTTC
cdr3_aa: CASSPGTSGDNEQFF